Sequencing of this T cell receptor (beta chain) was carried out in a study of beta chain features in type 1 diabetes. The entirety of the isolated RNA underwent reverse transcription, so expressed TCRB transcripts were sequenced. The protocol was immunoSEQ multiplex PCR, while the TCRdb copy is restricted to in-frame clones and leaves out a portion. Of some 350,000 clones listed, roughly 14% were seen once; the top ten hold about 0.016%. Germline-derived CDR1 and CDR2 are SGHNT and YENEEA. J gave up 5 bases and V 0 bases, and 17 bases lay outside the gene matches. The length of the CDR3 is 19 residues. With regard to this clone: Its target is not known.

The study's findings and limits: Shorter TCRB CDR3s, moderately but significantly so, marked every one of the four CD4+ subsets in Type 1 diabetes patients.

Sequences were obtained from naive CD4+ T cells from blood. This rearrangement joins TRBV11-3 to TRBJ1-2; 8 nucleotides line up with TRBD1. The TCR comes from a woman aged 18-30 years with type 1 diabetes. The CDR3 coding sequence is TGTGCCAGCAGCTTAGATAAGGGGTCGACGACAGGGGCACCGTATGGCTACACCTTC. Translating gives CASSLDKGSTTGAPYGYTF.